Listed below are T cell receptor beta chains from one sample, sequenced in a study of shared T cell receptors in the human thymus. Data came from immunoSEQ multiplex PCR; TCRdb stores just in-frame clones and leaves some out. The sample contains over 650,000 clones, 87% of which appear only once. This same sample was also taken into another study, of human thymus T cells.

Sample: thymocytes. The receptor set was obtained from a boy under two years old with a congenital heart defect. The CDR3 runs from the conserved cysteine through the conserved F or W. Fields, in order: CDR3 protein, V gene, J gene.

cdr3_aa: CASSHVEDRVMDEQYF; v_call: TRBV21-1; j_call: TRBJ2-7
cdr3_aa: CASSQGQLDYGYTF; v_call: TRBV27; j_call: TRBJ1-2
cdr3_aa: CASSLGPGLAGGEQFF; v_call: TRBV5-4; j_call: TRBJ2-1
cdr3_aa: CASSYGQETQYF; v_call: TRBV28; j_call: TRBJ2-5
cdr3_aa: CASSQDCHREQKSSGNTIYF; v_call: TRBV4-1; j_call: TRBJ1-3
cdr3_aa: CASSPGDRDYEQYF; v_call: TRBV18; j_call: TRBJ2-7
cdr3_aa: CASSFTGRAGCQETQYF; v_call: TRBV28; j_call: TRBJ2-5
cdr3_aa: CASSWTSGAYEQYF; v_call: TRBV28; j_call: TRBJ2-7
cdr3_aa: CASSFLQGQGGNEQFF; v_call: TRBV7-2; j_call: TRBJ2-1
cdr3_aa: CASSSGGHTEAFF; v_call: TRBV27; j_call: TRBJ1-1
cdr3_aa: CASSHPDSIAGGYEQYF; v_call: TRBV2; j_call: TRBJ2-7
cdr3_aa: CASSDPGDRNGYTF; v_call: TRBV18; j_call: TRBJ1-2
cdr3_aa: CASSNSAGGAYEQYF; v_call: TRBV6-6; j_call: TRBJ2-7
cdr3_aa: CATRTCDGYTF; v_call: TRBV10-2; j_call: TRBJ1-2
cdr3_aa: CASSFRGGPVYEQYF; v_call: TRBV27; j_call: TRBJ2-7
cdr3_aa: CASSQEVPGEQFF; v_call: TRBV4-3; j_call: TRBJ2-1
cdr3_aa: CASSSTGKQETQYF; v_call: TRBV27; j_call: TRBJ2-5
cdr3_aa: CASSLWGGRTETQYF; v_call: TRBV28; j_call: TRBJ2-5
cdr3_aa: CASSQDRDIPGSNQPQHF; v_call: TRBV4-1; j_call: TRBJ1-5
cdr3_aa: CASSSPPWSVKAYEQYF; v_call: TRBV23-1; j_call: TRBJ2-7
cdr3_aa: CASSQSADEKLFF; v_call: TRBV4-1; j_call: TRBJ1-4
cdr3_aa: CASSLDRVDGRNTEAFF; v_call: TRBV27; j_call: TRBJ1-1
cdr3_aa: CASMWTSGRRDEQFF; v_call: TRBV6-5; j_call: TRBJ2-1
cdr3_aa: CASSTTSGRARKANEQFF; v_call: TRBV2; j_call: TRBJ2-1